This T cell receptor (beta chain) comes out of a study of T cell responses to AZD1222 COVID-19 vaccine. Across the whole study: Analyses pooled second doses at about 4 or about 12 weeks.

With regard to this clone: Antigen unknown.

Overall study findings and caveats: Two doses of AZD1222 preceded a rise in Spike-specific TCR breadth and depth. The sample set comprised mostly white British donors with more females, and clonal diversity was possibly underestimated.

Some clones are missing from TCRdb's copy, which holds only in-frame ones; the method was immunoSEQ multiplex PCR. The sample has around 100,000 clones; over 90% are singletons. The source was peripheral blood, collected on day 0 of AZD1222 vaccination. The TCR comes from an adult in good health.

CDR3: CASGLGAEQYF. The CDR3 bases are TGTGCCAGCGGCCTGGGCGCCGAGCAGTACTTC. The J gene is TRBJ2-7, the V gene TRBV6-2 or TRBV6-3; no clear D. Germline V CDR1 and CDR2: MNHEY, SVGEGT. The V gene lost 8 bases and the J gene lost 6 bases, with 11 bases spanning the gap. The length of the CDR3 is 11 residues.